A selection of T cell receptor beta chains follows, all from one sample in a study of blood T cell repertoires in COVID-19. Measured with immunoSEQ multiplex PCR; TCRdb has only the in-frame clones, and not every one. The sample yields about 220,000 clones, roughly 84% seen once. Sequencing was performed on peripheral blood. The receptors come from a woman aged 55-69 years with acute or convalescent COVID-19. The CDR3 runs from the conserved cysteine through the conserved F or W. Clone sizes are given selectively: once, few, many, or a class where the clone is expanded.

>TRBV20-1|-
CSASSVGGGGQPQHF
>TRBV30|-
CAWSVGGASTDTQYF
>TRBV5-1|-
CASSPTSGPTDTQYF
>TRBV5-1|few
CASSPGHDEQFF
>TRBV10-1|once
CASSESFPLSGNTIYF
>TRBV7-9|-
CASVRQGGYGYTF
>TRBV9|-
CASSRNTGTVSVVAF
>TRBV4-2|-
CASSIGQGAAGANVLTF
>TRBV7-2|-
CASSPRTGIVGELFF
>TRBV18|-
CASSPREGISEKLFF
>TRBV14|-
CARGHEEDEKLFF
>TRBV5-1|-
CASSEWGGLADTQYF
>TRBV30|-
CAWSVGGTGTYEQYF
>TRBV3-1/TRBV3-2|few
CASSQELTPLYGYTF
>TRBV7-9|-
CATSETGELFF
>TRBV15|-
CATSRLDRGRDGYTF
>TRBV10-3|-
CAISGGQDSNYGYTF
>TRBV6-2/TRBV6-3|-
CASSGTGTRGHIQYF
>TRBV7-8|-
CASSLGDTTNEKLFF
>TRBV4-2|once
CASSQDRATNEKLFF
>TRBV28|-
CASGMWGRETQYF
>TRBV5-5|-
CASSLYSDSSYNSPLHF
>TRBV5-1|-
CASSRSGGSGELFF
>TRBV20-1|-
CSASTTGRSSYNEQFF
>TRBV15|-
CATSRRGDGELFF
>TRBV5-6|once
CASSLGSGGVQETQYF
>TRBV6-6|-
CASSTQGRNEKLFF
>TRBV7-9|-
CASSSSGGPYETQYF
>TRBV5-1|-
CASRLWGHEQYF
>TRBV3-1/TRBV3-2|-
CASSSTYGGQPQHF
>TRBV21-1|-
CASSKCAGGQPQHF
>TRBV6-5|-
CASTSAGSPLHF
>TRBV2|-
CASSVKGDTEAFF
>TRBV11-2|-
CASSSLRQVPHYEQYF
>TRBV19|-
CASSIGLDSPGTQYF
>TRBV4-1|few
CASSPSRGRTEAFF